Detailed here is one TCR beta chain. The CDR3 runs to 16 residues. Germline-derived CDR1 and CDR2 are LNHDA and SQIVND (reference sequence). The V gene end was trimmed by 5 bases and the J gene end by 6 bases; junction bases not matched to a gene: 12. As processed by the authors: Amplification from reference gene primers served as the basis for estimated nucleated cell counts. Here immunoSEQ multiplex PCR was the method, and the copy in TCRdb shows in-frame clones only, minus some. V and J calls and clone size are as listed in that table; D and trimming were resolved from the DNA. Among 380,000 or so clones listed, less than 90% were seen once. This sample is drawn from a study of blood T cell repertoires in COVID-19. Study-level background: The origin of the acute and convalescent COVID-19 samples was the United States, Italy and Spain.

Seattle participants joined during active infection and were tracked over time. This sequence originates from an older woman with COVID-19, enrolled during active disease. The chain joins TRBV19 to TRBJ1-2, with TRBD1 identical over 10 bases. The material sequenced was peripheral blood. The CDR3 nucleotides are TGTGCCAGTAGTCCCTTCCGAGACAGGGGGCTTGATGGCTACACCTTC. Encoded protein: CASSPFRDRGLDGYTF.